This TCR beta chain was observed in a study of spatial heterogeneity in lung cancer. This clonotype came up many times. TCRdb analysed the 5' RACE reads with MiXCR anew, one entry per CDR3 protein. The sample holds about 36,000 distinct CDR3 sequences, about 7.6% seen once. The CDR3 totals 14 residues. V lost 1 base, J lost 3 bases, and 9 bases lay in between. Per germline, CDR1 SGHDN and CDR2 FVKESK. Time point indicated: blood at routine non-recurrence follow-up after resection. This receptor was identified in a male donor with early-stage non-small cell lung cancer. The rearrangement joins TRBV14 to TRBJ1-2; D remains ambiguous. Material: PBMCs, obtained at follow-up. This CDR3 is CASSQGASDYGYTF. In DNA form, the CDR3 reads TGTGCCAGCAGCCAAGGGGCATCGGACTATGGCTACACCTTC.